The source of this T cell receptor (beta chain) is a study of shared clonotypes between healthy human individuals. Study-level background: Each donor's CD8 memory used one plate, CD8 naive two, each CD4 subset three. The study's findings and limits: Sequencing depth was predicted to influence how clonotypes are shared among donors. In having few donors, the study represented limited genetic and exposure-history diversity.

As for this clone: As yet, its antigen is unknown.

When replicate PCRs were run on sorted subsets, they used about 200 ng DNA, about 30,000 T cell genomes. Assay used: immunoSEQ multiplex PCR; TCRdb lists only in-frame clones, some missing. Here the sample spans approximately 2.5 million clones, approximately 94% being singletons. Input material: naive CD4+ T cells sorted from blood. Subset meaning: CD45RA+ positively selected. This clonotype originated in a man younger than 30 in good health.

The DNA for the CDR3 is TGTGCCAGCAGCCCTATCCCTAGCGGGAGGGCCCTTGAGCAGTACTTC. Amino acids: CASSPIPSGRALEQYF. V and J are TRBV7-2 and TRBJ2-7; 12 bases agree with TRBD2. The CDR3 is made up of 16 amino acids. Germline CDR1 is SGHTA and CDR2 is FQGNSA. Trimming removed 5 bases from V and 7 bases from J; junction bases left unmatched: 12.